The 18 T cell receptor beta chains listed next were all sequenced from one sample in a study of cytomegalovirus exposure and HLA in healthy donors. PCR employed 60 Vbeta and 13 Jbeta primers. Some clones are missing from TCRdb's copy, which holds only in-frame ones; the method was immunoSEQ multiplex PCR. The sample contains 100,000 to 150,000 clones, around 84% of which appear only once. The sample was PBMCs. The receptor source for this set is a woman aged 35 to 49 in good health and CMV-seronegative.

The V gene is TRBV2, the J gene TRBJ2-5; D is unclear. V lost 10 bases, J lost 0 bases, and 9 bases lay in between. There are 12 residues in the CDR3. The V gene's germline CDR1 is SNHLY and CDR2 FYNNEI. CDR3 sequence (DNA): TGTGCCACCGCCCAGTACCAAGAGACCCAGTACTTC. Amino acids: CATAQYQETQYF.

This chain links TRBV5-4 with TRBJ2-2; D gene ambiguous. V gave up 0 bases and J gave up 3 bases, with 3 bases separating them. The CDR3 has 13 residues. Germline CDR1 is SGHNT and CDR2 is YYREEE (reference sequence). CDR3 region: CASSLVDTGELFF. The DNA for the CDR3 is TGTGCCAGCAGCTTGGTAGACACCGGGGAGCTGTTTTTT.

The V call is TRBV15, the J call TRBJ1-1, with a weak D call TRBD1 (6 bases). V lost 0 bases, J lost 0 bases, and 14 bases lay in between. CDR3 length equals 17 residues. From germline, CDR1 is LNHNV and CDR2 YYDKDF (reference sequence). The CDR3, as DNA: TGTGCCACCAGCAGAGATTTTCAGGGGTTTATGAACACTGAAGCTTTCTTT. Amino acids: CATSRDFQGFMNTEAFF.

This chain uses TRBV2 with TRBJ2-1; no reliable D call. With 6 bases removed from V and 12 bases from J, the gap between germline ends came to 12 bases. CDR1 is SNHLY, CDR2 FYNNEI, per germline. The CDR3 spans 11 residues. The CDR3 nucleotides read TGTGCCAGCAGCCCCAGTTATTGGCAGTTCTTC. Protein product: CASSPSYWQFF.

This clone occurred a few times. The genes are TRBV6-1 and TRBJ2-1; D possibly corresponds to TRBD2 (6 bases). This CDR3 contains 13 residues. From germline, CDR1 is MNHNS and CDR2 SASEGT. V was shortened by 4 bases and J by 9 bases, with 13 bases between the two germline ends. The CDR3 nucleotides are TGTGCCAGCAGTGGGGGGAGGACGAGTGAGCAGTTCTTC. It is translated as CASSGGRTSEQFF.

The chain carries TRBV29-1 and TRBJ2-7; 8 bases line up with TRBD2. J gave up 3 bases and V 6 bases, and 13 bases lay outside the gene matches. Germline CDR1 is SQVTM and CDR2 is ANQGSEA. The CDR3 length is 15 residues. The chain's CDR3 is CSVGGVGRNHYEQYF. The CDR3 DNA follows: TGCAGCGTCGGGGGGGTGGGACGGAACCACTACGAGCAGTACTTC.

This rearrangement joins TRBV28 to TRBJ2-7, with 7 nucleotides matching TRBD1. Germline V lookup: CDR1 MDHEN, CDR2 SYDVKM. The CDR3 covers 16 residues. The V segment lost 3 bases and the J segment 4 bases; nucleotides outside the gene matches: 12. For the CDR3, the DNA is TGTGCCAGCAGTTTGCGTGCCACAGGGGTCGTTTACGAGCAGTACTTC. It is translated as CASSLRATGVVYEQYF. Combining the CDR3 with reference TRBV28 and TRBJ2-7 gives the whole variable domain DVKVTQSSRYLVKRTGEKVFLECVQDMDHENMFWYRQDPGLGLRLIYFSYDVKMKEKGDIPEGYSVSREKKERFSLILESASTNQTSMYLCASSLRATGVVYEQYFGPGTRLTVT.

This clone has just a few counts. The CDR3 nucleotides read TGTGCCAGCAGGCAGGGTGGGGAGACCCAGTACTTC. This encodes CASRQGGETQYF. The gene calls are TRBV6-5 and TRBJ2-5; a possible D gene is TRBD1 (5 bases). This CDR3 has 12 residues. Germline CDR1 and CDR2: MNHEY and SVGAGI. V was clipped by 6 bases and J by 5 bases, with 10 bases between them.

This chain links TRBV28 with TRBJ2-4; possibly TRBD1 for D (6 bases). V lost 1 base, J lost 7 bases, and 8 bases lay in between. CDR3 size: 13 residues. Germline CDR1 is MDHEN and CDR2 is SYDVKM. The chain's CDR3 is CASSLLQGNIQYF. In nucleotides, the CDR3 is TGTGCCAGCAGTTTATTACAGGGTAACATTCAGTACTTC.

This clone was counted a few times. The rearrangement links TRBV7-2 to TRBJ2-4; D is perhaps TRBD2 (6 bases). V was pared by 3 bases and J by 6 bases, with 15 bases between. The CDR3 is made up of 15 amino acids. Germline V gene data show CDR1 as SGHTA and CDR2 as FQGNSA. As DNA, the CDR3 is TGTGCCAGCAGCTTTCGGGGGACTGTGGGAAACATTCAGTACTTC. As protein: CASSFRGTVGNIQYF.

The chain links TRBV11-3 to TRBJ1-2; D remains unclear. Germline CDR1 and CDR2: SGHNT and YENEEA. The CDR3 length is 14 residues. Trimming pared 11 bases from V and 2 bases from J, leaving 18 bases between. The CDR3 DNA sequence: TGTGCCGGGCCTAAAGGAGGGCCCAACTATGGCTACACCTTC. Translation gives CAGPKGGPNYGYTF.

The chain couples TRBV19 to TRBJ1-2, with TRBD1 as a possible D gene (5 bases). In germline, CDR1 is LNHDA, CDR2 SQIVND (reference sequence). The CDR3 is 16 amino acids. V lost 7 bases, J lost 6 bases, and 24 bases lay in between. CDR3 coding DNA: TGTGCCAGTACCCCATATGGGCCCCCGGCAGGGCATGGCTACACCTTC. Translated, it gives CASTPYGPPAGHGYTF.

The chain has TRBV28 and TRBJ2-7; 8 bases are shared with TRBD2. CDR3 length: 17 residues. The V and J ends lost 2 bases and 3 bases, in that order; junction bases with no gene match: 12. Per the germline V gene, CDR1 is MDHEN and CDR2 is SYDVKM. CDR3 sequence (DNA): TGTGCCAGCAGTTTAGGGGCGGGAGGTCGTCTGAGCTACGAGCAGTACTTC. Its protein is CASSLGAGGRLSYEQYF.

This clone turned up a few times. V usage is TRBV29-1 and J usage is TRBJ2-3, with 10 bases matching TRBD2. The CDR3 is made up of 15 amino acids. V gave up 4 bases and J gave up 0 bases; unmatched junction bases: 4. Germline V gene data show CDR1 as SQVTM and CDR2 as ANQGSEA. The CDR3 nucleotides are TGCAGCGTTGCAAAGCGGGAGGGGAGCACAGATACGCAGTATTTT. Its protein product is CSVAKREGSTDTQYF.

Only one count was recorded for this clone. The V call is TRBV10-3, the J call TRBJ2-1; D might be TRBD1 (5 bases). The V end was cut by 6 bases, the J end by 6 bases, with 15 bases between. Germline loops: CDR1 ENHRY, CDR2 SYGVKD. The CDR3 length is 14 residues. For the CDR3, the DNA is TGTGCCATCAGGTCAGACAACCAGGGCAATGAGCAGTTCTTC. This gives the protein CAIRSDNQGNEQFF.

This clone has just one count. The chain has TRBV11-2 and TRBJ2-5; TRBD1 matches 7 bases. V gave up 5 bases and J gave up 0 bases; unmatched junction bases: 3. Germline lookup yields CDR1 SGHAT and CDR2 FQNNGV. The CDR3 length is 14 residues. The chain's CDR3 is CASSRGQYQETQYF. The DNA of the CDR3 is TGTGCCAGCAGCCGGGGACAGTACCAAGAGACCCAGTACTTC.

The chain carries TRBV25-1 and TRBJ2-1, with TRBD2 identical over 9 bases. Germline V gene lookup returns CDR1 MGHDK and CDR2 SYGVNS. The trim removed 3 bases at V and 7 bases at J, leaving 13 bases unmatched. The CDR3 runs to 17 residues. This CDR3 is CASSEGWGTSNVNEQFF. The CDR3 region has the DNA TGTGCCAGCAGTGAGGGTTGGGGGACTAGCAATGTAAATGAGCAGTTCTTC.

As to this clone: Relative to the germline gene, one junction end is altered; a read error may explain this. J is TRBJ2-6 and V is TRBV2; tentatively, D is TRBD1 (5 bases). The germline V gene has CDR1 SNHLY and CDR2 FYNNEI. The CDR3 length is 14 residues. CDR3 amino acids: CASSQNSGANGLTF. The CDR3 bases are TGTGCCAGCAGTCAGAACTCTGGGGCCAACGGCCTGACTTTC.